This TCR beta chain appears in the sequencing data of a study of radiotherapy plus CTLA-4 blockade in lung cancer. Here immunoSEQ multiplex PCR was the method, and the copy in TCRdb shows in-frame clones only, minus some. The table records roughly 59,000 clones, around 74% of them present only once. This CDR3 is 18 amino acids long. Germline assignment: CDR1 KGHSH and CDR2 LQKENI. Losses at the gene ends were 3 bases for V and 0 bases for J; bases not matched to a gene: 7. The gene calls are TRBV18 and TRBJ2-3; 12 bases align to TRBD2. This specimen was peripheral blood, taken from a patient treated with radiotherapy plus ipilimumab. This receptor was taken from a human donor with non-small cell lung cancer whose response to radiotherapy plus ipilimumab could not be evaluated. The CDR3 reads CASSPRTSGVTSTDTQYF. In DNA, the CDR3 is TGTGCCAGCTCACCTCGGACTAGCGGGGTTACTAGCACAGATACGCAGTATTTT.